Listed here is a single T cell receptor beta chain. Its antigen remains undetermined. Per-base qualities were not stored, and no clone one base away is much larger. Library generation was performed with the immunoSEQ multiplex PCR assay. For the multiplex PCR, a mixture combining 60 forward primers for TCR Vbeta segments and 13 reverse primers for TCR Jbeta segments was used. The CDR3 region of rearranged TCR beta genes was amplified from genomic DNA by a multiplex PCR assay. The amplified TCR beta libraries were sequenced on the Illumina HiSeq System as 87-base-pair reads. The published analysis was carried out like this. A later analysis tallied around 80 million unique TCR beta chains across the 550 to 850 repertoires, and about 12 million of those chains were shared by two or more donors. Raw reads were error-corrected and collapsed into unique sequences with a nearest-neighbor algorithm that merged closely related sequences to remove PCR and sequencing errors. V, D and J gene segments were assigned by aligning CDR3 sequences to IMGT reference sequences. For a sequence to be retained, a match of at least six nucleotides to both a V gene segment and a J gene segment was required. Rearrangements were classified as productive when the CDR3 lacked stop codons and remained in frame with V and J, and all other rearrangements were classified as non-productive. CDR3 was defined by IMGT convention, running from the second conserved V-encoded cysteine to the conserved J-encoded phenylalanine. The earlier analysis of 500 to 650 of the donors excluded any sequence lacking an unambiguous match to a single V gene segment. In an earlier analysis of several hundred of the donors, a V segment was called functional when productive rearrangements were above 56.7%, and segregating when the standard deviation between donors exceeded 5%. A statistical classification framework was built for diagnosing cytomegalovirus status from the catalog of TCR beta chain sequences. In a later analysis, V and J genes were assigned by comparing TCR nucleotide sequences against IMGT/GENE-DB human TR gene sequences. Using the TCRdist pipeline, a later analysis assigned CDR3 sequences along with most-parsimonious VDJ recombination scenarios. In a later analysis, each TCR beta chain was defined by its CDR3 amino acid sequence together with its V-gene family, and reads lacking a unique V-gene family were excluded. As a way to deal with suspected cross-contamination and a sequencing artifact, a later analysis dropped under 600 nucleotide sequences that were highly shared and had low generation probability. A later analysis calculated a clonal expansion index for each public chain from normalized within-repertoire ranks of inferred template counts. In a later analysis, generation probabilities were computed with a VDJ recombination model fitted to out-of-frame rearrangements, and the resulting probabilities were checked against IGoR. Hypergeometric tests were used in a later analysis to score TCR-TCR, TCR-HLA and TCR-CMV co-occurrence, with a repertoire-size bias correction applied to the TCR pairs. In a later analysis, false discovery rates were estimated by permuting HLA or CMV assignments 20 times. A later analysis grouped co-occurring TCRs with DBSCAN, adding TCRdist sequence similarity when clustering within HLA-allele-positive subsets. Repertoires with fewer than 30,000 or more than 120,000 public chains were left out of co-occurrence clustering, as were about 5 repertoires with anomalous nucleotide sharing. What TCRdb holds here is the immuneACCESS table cut down to in-frame rearrangements. Part of the clones is not present; checked against another copy, under half of the missing clones reflect an unresolved V gene, and the others are unexplained. Clone size and the V and J calls come from that table; the DNA yielded D and trimming. The sample table contains about 200,000 clones; only one count was recorded for 75% to 85% of them. Less than 3% of the sample goes to the ten largest clones.

These data originate in a study of cytomegalovirus exposure and HLA in healthy donors (dated by TCRdb to about 2017). With respect to the entire study: An earlier analysis of approximately 550 of the donors reported roughly 300 Gb of sequence data and 100 million to 140 million unique TCR beta sequences from around 200 million T cells. Of the approximately 400 genotyped donors, over 80% were placed in the genetic ancestry cluster associated with self-reported Caucasian donors. In an earlier analysis of over 550 of the donors, high-throughput TCR beta sequencing was used to judge whether each TCR beta V gene segment behaved as functional or pseudogenic. In addition to the first cohort of 666 subjects, a separate validation cohort of over 90 different subjects was used. All discovery cohort repertoires had been generated on a single sequencing platform. To study patterns of TCR occurrence, a later analysis re-analyzed previously published TCR beta repertoires from 700 or so donors and added high-resolution HLA genotyping. To predict cytomegalovirus infection status, the study combined high-throughput TCR immunosequencing, statistical association of individual TCRs with disease status, and machine learning. Typing coverage differed by locus: A, B, C, DRB1 and DQB1 were typed in about 620-630 donors, DQA1 in about 510, DPA1 in over 600, and DPB1 in just under 480. Donor age, sex, ethnicity and CMV serostatus were collected together with the repertoire data. On average, roughly 240,000 unique TCR beta nucleotide sequences were sequenced per donor among a few hundred genotyped donors of the cohort, with 15% to 20% of those sequences being non-productive. The study used immunosequencing to profile the T cell repertoires of approximately 650 subjects and linked those repertoires to cytomegalovirus serostatus. The study aimed to test whether cataloging public T cell receptors could reveal signatures of past pathogen exposure. A later genetic analysis used genome-wide SNP genotypes for about three fifths of the 666 donors, treating that subset as a discovery cohort. HLA typing included class I and class II loci at four-digit resolution. Four or five DR-DQ haplotypes were handled as single units for association and clustering because linkage in the cohort was strong. An early release that covered approximately 600 HLA-typed donors contained 250 to 350 gigabases of sequencing data and around 80 million unique TCR sequences. In the later analysis, no new phenotypic data were used to find candidate immune exposures; instead, reliance was placed on TCR beta sequences and their occurrence across donors. The investigation overall reported the following: In a later analysis, the rate of TCR association differed among HLA loci, with DRB1 alleles having the most associated TCRs and HLA-C alleles having the fewest. Because HLA typing was unavailable for some donors at each locus, only the typed subset was used in association tests. A further reported finding was that TCR beta sequences accurately predicted the HLA-A and HLA-B alleles for most subjects in the first cohort. A later analysis reported that several top co-occurrence clusters appeared linked to parvovirus B19, influenza, CMV and Epstein-Barr virus. A later genetic analysis associated a missense DCLRE1C variant with V-gene and J-gene trimming of TCR beta chains, and an independent cohort replicated the association. A cluster of highly shared sequence variants was judged likely to represent a technical artifact of the sequencing pipeline. Linkage disequilibrium might explain the correlated functional status among segregating V segments, but an unknown experimental factor could not be ruled out. It was suggested by the authors that the approach could potentially be generalized to other disease states and immunological phenotypes. In this cohort, only TCR beta chains were sequenced, and detectable features were limited by the absence of alpha or paired-chain data. According to a later analysis, most CMV-associated TCR beta chains appeared to be HLA-restricted, and the HLA associations seemed to be driven largely by CMV exposure. In a later analysis, HLA-associated TCR beta chains were found to be more clonally expanded and to have lower generation probabilities than equally common non-associated chains. Across donors, most TCR sequences were observed very rarely, whereas some public TCRs were present in many individuals. The study listed over 150 TCR beta chains as associated with cytomegalovirus. Fewer than 20 rarely observed V segments, including chromosome 9 orphons, were excluded from the earlier analysis of a few hundred of the donors because counts were too low. Specific HLA alleles were associated with roughly 17,000 TCR beta sequences at a false discovery rate of 0.05 in a later analysis. Cytomegalovirus status was reported to be diagnosed by the classifier with high specificity and sensitivity in both the original and validation cohorts. A later genetic analysis reported fewer N-insertions in productive TCRs among donors in an Asian-associated ancestry cluster than the roughly 720-donor mean. Presence/absence analyses assumed roughly uniform sequencing depth across donors, an assumption that may not hold. Three of the identified cytomegalovirus-associated TCR beta chains were confirmed in vitro to be specific for cytomegalovirus antigens. Assigning TCR associations to individual alleles was difficult when HLA alleles, especially DR and DQ, strongly co-occurred. CMV serostatus was the only immune exposure information available for the cohort. Broadly in line with IMGT annotations, most TCR beta V segments showed up in productive rearrangements about 90% or about 30% of the time in an earlier analysis of 587 of the donors.

In total, fewer than 750 healthy bone marrow donors made up the cohort. At the time of sampling, every cohort member was nominally healthy, though immune exposures that went unrecorded were likely present. The donor was CMV seronegative and was included in the group of 352 seronegative cohort members. A peripheral blood sample was collected from each donor, and TCR beta sequencing was performed on peripheral blood mononuclear cells. The Qiagen DNeasy Blood Extraction Kit was used to extract genomic DNA from the blood cell samples. The material sequenced was PBMCs. The sequence came from a woman between 35 and 50 years old in good health and CMV-seronegative.

The DNA sequence reads TGTGCCAGCAGTCCCACAGACAGAACCCAAACTAACACAGATACGCAGTATTTT. The translation is CASSPTDRTQTNTDTQYF. Recombination connected TRBV27 to TRBJ2-3; possibly the D gene is TRBD1, per 5 matching bases. The germline V gene (reference sequence) provides CDR1 MNHEY and CDR2 SMNVEV. Trimming costs V 5 bases and J 2 bases, and their ends lie 23 bases apart. Reading from cysteine to phenylalanine, the CDR3 counts 18 amino acids. Solely the CDR3 DNA is kept, with 54 bases framed from the first base.